These 31 T cell receptor beta chains came from one sample sequenced in a study of radiotherapy plus CTLA-4 blockade in lung cancer (dated by TCRdb to 2016 to 2019). Libraries were made using the immunoSEQ multiplex PCR assay. TCRdb holds this immuneACCESS table with in-frame rearrangements only. Some clones are missing; in checked studies, unresolved V genes explain under half, and the rest has no known cause. The sample has some 73,000 clones on record, around 81% of them singletons. The biggest ten clones account for approximately 22% of the sample. The sample was peripheral blood, taken from a patient treated with radiotherapy plus ipilimumab. These TCRs come from a human donor with non-small cell lung cancer whose response to radiotherapy plus ipilimumab could not be evaluated. Some clones in this sample may be carry-over from other donors' samples.

This clone was seen only once. V gene TRBV5-1 combines with J gene TRBJ2-7; D perhaps matches TRBD1 (5 bases). Trimming stripped 0 bases from V and 5 bases from J, with 6 bases between. This CDR3 is 12 amino acids long. CDR1 is SGHRS and CDR2 is YFSETQ in the germline V gene. CDR3 sequence reads: CASSLVTDEQYF. The CDR3 region has the DNA TGCGCCAGCAGCTTGGTGACAGACGAGCAGTACTTC.

The chain links TRBV5-5 to TRBJ2-4; TRBD1 matches 7 bases. Germline CDR1 SGHKS, CDR2 YYEKEE (reference sequence). J lost 0 bases, V lost 4 bases, and 13 bases had no gene match. This CDR3 contains 18 residues. CDR3 sequence (DNA): TGTGCCAGCAGCCGGACAGGAGCCCTATCCCAAGCCAAAAACATTCAGTACTTC. It translates to CASSRTGALSQAKNIQYF.

The chain uses TRBV5-5 and TRBJ1-5; possible D gene TRBD1, 6 bases. The CDR3 totals 16 residues. Germline lookup yields CDR1 SGHKS and CDR2 YYEKEE (reference sequence). V was trimmed by 0 bases and J by 0 bases, leaving 10 bases between them. CDR3 in DNA: TGTGCCAGCAGCTTGGTGGGACAACATAGCAATCAGCCCCAGCATTTT. Translation: CASSLVGQHSNQPQHF.

J is TRBJ2-5 and V is TRBV7-9; tentative D call: TRBD2 (5 bases). The DNA end favors TRBJ2-7, so the J call may be wrong. The CDR3 spans 14 residues. The germline V gene encodes CDR1 SEHNR and CDR2 FQNEAQ (reference sequence). CDR3 in amino acids: CASSPIARSYEQYF. The DNA for the CDR3 is TGTGCCAGCAGCCCCATAGCGCGGTCTTACGAGCAGTACTTC.

In its sample, this clone was seen once. This rearrangement joins TRBV9 to TRBJ1-6; D not certain. This CDR3 has 14 residues. Trimming pared 0 bases from V and 6 bases from J, leaving 7 bases between. Germline CDR1 is SGDLS and CDR2 is YYNGEE. CDR3 DNA: TGTGCCAGCAGCGTAGGTCTAGTTAATTCACCCCTCCACTTT. Its protein product is CASSVGLVNSPLHF.

The V gene is TRBV2, the J gene TRBJ1-6; 8 bases are a match to TRBD1. This CDR3 has 14 residues. From germline, CDR1 is SNHLY and CDR2 FYNNEI. With V trimmed by 6 bases and J by 9 bases, 7 bases remained unmatched. Here the CDR3 reads CASSSGTGGSPLHF. CDR3 nucleotide sequence: TGTGCCAGCAGCTCCGGGACAGGAGGTTCACCCCTCCACTTT. Filled out from reference TRBV2 and TRBJ1-6, the complete variable domain reads EPEVTQTPSHQVTQMGQEVILRCVPISNHLYFYWYRQILGQKVEFLVSFYNNEISEKSEIFDDQFSVERPDGSNFTLKIRSTKLEDSAMYFCASSSGTGGSPLHFGNGTRLTVT.

J is TRBJ1-6 and V is TRBV5-6; the match to TRBD1 covers 8 bases. Germline V gene data show CDR1 as SGHDT and CDR2 as YYEEEE. The trim removed 5 bases at V and 10 bases at J, leaving 11 bases unmatched. The CDR3 runs 15 residues. The CDR3 DNA reads TGTGCCAGCAGATCACAGGGGGAAATTGGGTCACCCCTCCACTTT. This encodes CASRSQGEIGSPLHF.

J is TRBJ1-2 and V is TRBV5-1; TRBD1 aligns across 8 bases. With 4 bases clipped from V and 0 bases from J, the junction kept 2 bases outside the gene matches. The germline CDR1 and CDR2 sequences are SGHRS and YFSETQ. CDR3 length: 14 residues. The CDR3 sequence is CASSRDRTNYGYTF. DNA of the CDR3: TGCGCCAGCAGCCGGGACAGGACTAACTATGGCTACACCTTC.

Only a few counts were recorded for this clone. The DNA of the CDR3 is TGTGCCAGCAGACGAGGGGGAGCCAAAAACATTCAGTACTTC. Encoded protein: CASRRGGAKNIQYF. The V gene is TRBV7-2, the J gene TRBJ2-4; D might be TRBD1 (6 bases). This CDR3 spans 14 amino acids. V lost 6 bases to trimming and J lost 0 bases, with 9 bases between them. CDR1 SGHTA and CDR2 FQGNSA come from the germline V gene.

The J gene is TRBJ2-2, the V gene TRBV5-8; D is possibly TRBD1 (6 bases). Trimming pared 4 bases from V and 6 bases from J, leaving 10 bases between. The CDR3 runs to 13 residues. Germline V lookup: CDR1 SGHTS, CDR2 YDEGEE. The CDR3 DNA follows: TGTGCCAGCAGCCCCAAGGGGGCCGGGGAGCTGTTTTTT. Translated, it gives CASSPKGAGELFF. The variable domain in full, with the rest retrieved from reference TRBV5-8 and TRBJ2-2, is EAGVTQSPTHLIKTRGQQATLRCSPISGHTSVYWYQQALGLGLQFLLWYDEGEERNRGNFPPRFSGRQFPNYSSELNVNALELEDSALYLCASSPKGAGELFFGEGSRLTVL.

This clone has a single count. The chain joins TRBV5-4 to TRBJ2-7; TRBD1 matches 11 bases. CDR1 and CDR2 from the germline V gene are SGHNT and YYREEE (reference sequence). This CDR3 contains 16 residues. J was trimmed by 5 bases and V by 5 bases; bases with no gene match: 12. CDR3 loop: CASSLTGTGGRNEQYF. The CDR3 nucleotides read TGTGCCAGCAGTCTCACCGGGACAGGGGGAAGAAACGAGCAGTACTTC. Based on the CDR3 plus reference TRBV5-4 and TRBJ2-7, the full variable domain is ETGVTQSPTHLIKTRGQQVTLRCSSQSGHNTVSWYQQALGQGPQFIFQYYREEENGRGNFPPRFSGLQFPNYSSELNVNALELDDSALYLCASSLTGTGGRNEQYFGPGTRLTVT.

The rearrangement links TRBV4-2 to TRBJ2-1; 8 nucleotides align to TRBD1. CDR3 size: 17 residues. V was pared by 2 bases and J by 4 bases, with 10 bases of the junction left unmatched. CDR1 and CDR2 from the germline V gene are LGHNA and YNFKEQ. The CDR3 DNA reads as TGTGCCAGCAGCCAACCCGGGACAGGTTGGGGATACAATGAGCAGTTCTTC. As protein: CASSQPGTGWGYNEQFF.

This clone was found once. The chain carries TRBV6-5 and TRBJ1-1; D is unresolved. The CDR3 spans 12 residues. CDR1 and CDR2 (germline): MNHEY, SVGAGI. The germline V and J ends were trimmed by 9 bases and 4 bases, with 12 bases remaining between them. The CDR3 sequence: CASHHQATEAFF. In nucleotides, the CDR3 is TGTGCCAGTCATCACCAGGCCACTGAAGCTTTCTTT.

The chain couples TRBV11-2 to TRBJ2-7; D is uncertain. V lost 1 base and J 4 bases, leaving 8 bases between the germline ends. Germline assignment: CDR1 SGHAT and CDR2 FQNNGV. This CDR3 comprises 13 residues. CDR3 bases: TGTGCCAGCAGCTTAGGCTTTGAGTACGAGCAGTACTTC. It specifies CASSLGFEYEQYF.

This clone has only one observation. V usage is TRBV15 and J usage is TRBJ1-2; 7 nucleotides agree with TRBD1. The CDR3 spans 17 residues. The V and J ends lost 3 bases and 5 bases, in that order; junction bases with no gene match: 15. Looked up from germline, CDR1 is LNHNV and CDR2 is YYDKDF (reference sequence). The CDR3 bases are TGTGCCACCAGCAGCTCGACAGGGCGGGAGGGTCAGTATGGCTACACCTTC. This translates into CATSSSTGREGQYGYTF.

This clone has just a few counts. This chain joins TRBV6-6 and TRBJ1-6; D is undetermined. Germline V lookup: CDR1 MNHNY, CDR2 SVGAGI (reference sequence). V lost 0 bases to trimming and J lost 7 bases, with 4 bases between them. This CDR3 has 13 residues. CDR3 coding DNA: TGTGCCAGCAGTTACTCCCGGAATTCACCCCTCCACTTT. Its translation is CASSYSRNSPLHF.

The rearrangement links TRBV27 to TRBJ2-1; 11 nucleotides line up with TRBD2. Germline CDR1 and CDR2: MNHEY and SMNVEV (reference sequence). The CDR3 is 16 amino acids. V lost 1 base, J lost 4 bases, and 3 bases stayed unmatched. The CDR3 coding sequence is TGTGCCAGCAGTTTATTAGCGGGGGGGCTTTACAATGAGCAGTTCTTC. It translates to CASSLLAGGLYNEQFF.

The chain joins TRBV10-3 to TRBJ1-2; 7 nucleotides line up with TRBD1. From germline, CDR1 is ENHRY and CDR2 SYGVKD. The ends lost 9 bases at V and 4 bases at J; junction bases unmatched: 5. The CDR3 runs to 12 residues. The CDR3 loop reads CAITGAGYGYTF. In DNA, the CDR3 is TGTGCCATAACAGGGGCTGGCTATGGCTACACCTTC.

Only one count was recorded for this clone. The J gene is TRBJ2-1, the V gene TRBV29-1; 12 bases match TRBD1. The CDR3 runs 18 residues. The V gene's germline CDR1 is SQVTM and CDR2 ANQGSEA. V shed 4 bases, J shed 5 bases, and the junction held 15 bases outside the gene matches. This CDR3 is CSVGGTGGTISRHNEQFF. The CDR3 nucleotides read TGCAGCGTTGGGGGGACAGGGGGCACGATCAGCCGCCACAATGAGCAGTTCTTC.

CDR3 nucleotides: TGTGCCAGTAGCCCGACAGCCGTAACTAATGAAAAACTGTTTTTT. It is translated as CASSPTAVTNEKLFF. This chain joins TRBV19 and TRBJ1-4, with D possibly TRBD1 on 5 matching bases. Per germline, CDR1 LNHDA and CDR2 SQIVND (reference sequence). The CDR3 runs to 15 residues. V dropped 6 bases and J dropped 1 base, with 12 bases sitting between them.

The chain carries TRBV2 and TRBJ2-2; D is possibly TRBD1 (6 bases). Germline V gene sequence: CDR1 SNHLY, CDR2 FYNNEI. The CDR3 has 13 amino acids. Trimming removed 6 bases at V and 6 bases at J, with 11 bases between. The CDR3 DNA reads as TGTGCCAGCAGCAACAGGGTATCCGGGGAGCTGTTTTTT. This gives the protein CASSNRVSGELFF.

V usage is TRBV18 and J usage is TRBJ2-3, with D maybe TRBD1 (5 bases). CDR1 is KGHSH and CDR2 is LQKENI in the germline V gene. This CDR3 is built from 15 residues. V was shortened by 0 bases and J by 4 bases, with 11 bases between the two germline ends. CDR3 region: CASSPPSQGSDTQYF. The CDR3 DNA is TGTGCCAGCTCACCACCCAGCCAGGGTTCAGATACGCAGTATTTT.

This clone was counted a few times. V gene TRBV5-1 combines with J gene TRBJ1-5; maybe TRBD1 (6 bases). The ends were cut back, 5 bases at V and 8 bases at J, with 17 bases in the middle. The CDR3 sequence is 14 residues long. Germline CDR1 SGHRS, CDR2 YFSETQ. CDR3 coding DNA: TGCGCCAGCAGGGGGGCAATGGGGGAAAAGCCCCAGCATTTT. This sequence encodes CASRGAMGEKPQHF.

The chain uses TRBV10-3 and TRBJ2-1; D not resolved. The CDR3 covers 15 residues. Trimming removed 3 bases from V and 5 bases from J, with 14 bases in between. CDR1 is ENHRY and CDR2 is SYGVKD in the germline V gene. CDR3 nucleotides: TGTGCCATCAGTGAAACGCGAGCGCTTGACAATGAGCAGTTCTTC. Translation: CAISETRALDNEQFF.

CDR3 in DNA: TGTGCCAGCAGGGAGTTTGGGACTAATGAAAAACTGTTTTTT. Its translation is CASREFGTNEKLFF. The chain links TRBV6-6 to TRBJ1-4; D unclear. V gave up 6 bases and J gave up 2 bases, with 10 bases separating them. The CDR3 runs to 14 residues. Germline CDR1 is MNHNY and CDR2 is SVGAGI (reference sequence).

Many counts were recorded for this clone. The V call is TRBV6-1, the J call TRBJ2-7, with D tentatively TRBD2 (5 bases). Deletions cut 2 bases from V and 5 bases from J, with 7 bases between. Germline V gene sequence: CDR1 MNHNS, CDR2 SASEGT. This CDR3 has 12 amino acids. The CDR3 DNA reads TGTGCCAGCAGTGAAATCGGGGACGAGCAGTACTTC. Its protein product is CASSEIGDEQYF.

The chain employs TRBV7-2 and TRBJ1-5; D might be TRBD1 (5 bases). Germline V gene lookup returns CDR1 SGHTA and CDR2 FQGNSA. The CDR3 runs to 13 residues. The V gene lost 5 bases and the J gene lost 7 bases, with 12 bases spanning the gap. CDR3 loop: CASSQQEGQPQHF. The CDR3 DNA sequence: TGTGCCAGCAGCCAACAGGAGGGACAGCCCCAGCATTTT.

The CDR3, as DNA: TGTGCCAGCAGTCCGTCTCAGGTCCCGGCCCACGAGCAGTACTTC. Translating gives CASSPSQVPAHEQYF. The chain recombines TRBV28 with TRBJ2-7; D not resolved. Germline values: CDR1 MDHEN, CDR2 SYDVKM. Trimming shortened V by 5 bases and J by 5 bases, and 19 bases separated the two germline ends. This CDR3 has 15 residues.

The rearrangement links TRBV5-1 to TRBJ1-2; TRBD1 agrees at 7 bases. V dropped 4 bases and J dropped 6; count of bases not matched to a gene: 9. The CDR3 loop spans 14 amino acids. Looked up from germline, CDR1 is SGHRS and CDR2 is YFSETQ. The chain's CDR3 is CASSVQGRGDGYTF. The CDR3 nucleotides read TGCGCCAGCAGCGTACAGGGGCGCGGCGATGGCTACACCTTC.

The V gene is TRBV5-1, the J gene TRBJ2-7; a possible D gene is TRBD1 (6 bases). The CDR3 extends over 14 amino acids. Trimming pared 7 bases from V and 3 bases from J, leaving 17 bases between. Looked up from germline, CDR1 is SGHRS and CDR2 is YFSETQ. The DNA of the CDR3 is TGCGCCAGCTCAGGGGCTAACAGAAACTACGAGCAGTACTTC. Residues: CASSGANRNYEQYF.

The chain couples TRBV7-2 to TRBJ2-7, with 13 bases lining up with TRBD2. From germline, CDR1 is SGHTA and CDR2 FQGNSA. V shed 5 bases, J shed 2 bases, and the junction held 6 bases outside the gene matches. This CDR3 is 16 amino acids long. The CDR3 region has the DNA TGTGCCAGCAGCCTGGGACTAGCGGGATCCCCCTACGAGCAGTACTTC. It codes for CASSLGLAGSPYEQYF.